This T cell receptor beta chain was found in a study of blood T cell repertoires in COVID-19. Trimming removed 6 bases at V and 8 bases at J, with 10 bases between. CDR3 length: 11 residues. Germline-derived CDR1 and CDR2 are LNHDA and SQIVND (reference sequence). Under the authors' procedure: It was from reference gene primer amplification that nucleated cell counts were estimated. Generated by immunoSEQ multiplex PCR, the TCRdb table keeps only in-frame clones and is missing some. V and J calls and clone size follow that table, whereas D and trimming were derived from the DNA. The data show a few hundred thousand clones, approximately 90% seen once. This clone came up a few times. Living in 24 US areas, the participants were between about 18 and 100 years of age. In assigning cohorts, the study relied on participant-reported clinical history. Cohort 3 recovered donors had two negative PCRs, clearance, or symptom resolution.

The sample consisted of PBMCs or T cells enriched from blood (not recorded which). This clonotype was sampled from a middle-aged man who had recovered from COVID-19. V gene TRBV19 combines with J gene TRBJ1-2, with D possibly matching TRBD1 (5 bases). The CDR3 DNA is TGTGCCAGTAGACTTCGGGGGGGCTACACCTTC. Translating gives CASRLRGGYTF.